These 3 T cell receptor beta chains were all obtained from the same sample, sequenced in a study of T cells in women clearing cervical HPV infection. Data came from immunoSEQ multiplex PCR; TCRdb stores just in-frame clones and leaves some out. This table holds 25,000 to 35,000 clones. Sequenced material: blood buffy coat. Receptor source: a woman between 18 and 75 years old with a cervical HPV16 infection that either progressed to CIN3+ or cleared (not recorded which).

In the case of this clone: The CDR3 extends 3 residues past the end of the read, so its final part is completed from the germline J gene. The chain employs TRBV11-2 and TRBJ2-3; tentatively, D is TRBD2 (6 bases). CDR3 length: 12 residues. Germline CDR1 SGHAT, CDR2 FQNNGV. The CDR3 DNA, read in part, is TGTGCCAGCGTAACGACGGGGGAGACG. Its protein product is CASVTTGET. The entire CDR3 protein is CASVTTGETQYF. The entire variable domain, with the rest obtained from reference TRBV11-2 and TRBJ2-3, is as follows: EAGVAQSPRYKIIEKRQSVAFWCNPISGHATLYWYQQILGQGPKLLIQFQNNGVVDDSQLPKDRFSAERLKGVDSTLKIQPAKLEDSAVYLCASVTTGETQYFGPGTRLTVL.

For this clone: The DNA ends 3 residues before the CDR3 does, and the rest of the CDR3 is filled in from the germline J gene. The chain combines TRBV20-1 with TRBJ2-7; TRBD1 matches 8 bases. Unmatched junction bases numbered 0, after V lost 5 bases and J lost 0 bases. The CDR3 is made up of 12 amino acids. The germline gives CDR1 DFQATT, CDR2 SNEGSKA (reference sequence). The sequenced part of the CDR3 DNA is TGCAGTGCTGGGACAGGCTCCTACGAG. This gives the protein CSAGTGSYE. The full CDR3 is CSAGTGSYEQYF.

In regard to this clone: The CDR3 is cut off 3 residues early in the read; its end comes from the germline J gene. The chain is built from TRBV19 and TRBJ1-2; perhaps TRBD1 as D (5 bases). V lost 5 bases and J lost 7, with 11 bases in between. Germline CDR1 reads LNHDA; CDR2 reads SQIVND (reference sequence). The CDR3 contains 12 residues. The CDR3 is CASSPTGFGYTF. The sequenced CDR3 bases are TGTGCCAGTAGTCCCACAGGATTTGGC.